The clone carrying this T cell receptor (beta chain) was counted once. These data originate in a study of T cell responses to AZD1222 COVID-19 vaccine. Sequencing used immunoSEQ multiplex PCR; TCRdb keeps in-frame clones, though not all of them. This table holds approximately 110,000 clones, around 93% found once. The CDR3 contains 19 residues. The ends lost 0 bases at V and 0 bases at J; junction bases unmatched: 13. Germline V lookup: CDR1 SGDLS, CDR2 YYNGEE. This rearrangement joins TRBV9 to TRBJ1-2, with 8 bases matching TRBD1. Sequenced material: peripheral blood, taken 28 days after the second AZD1222 dose. The clonotype originates from an adult who received the AZD1222 COVID-19 vaccine. The CDR3 is CASSVVMSGTGPPNYGYTF. DNA of the CDR3: TGTGCCAGCAGCGTAGTAATGAGCGGGACAGGCCCGCCTAACTATGGCTACACCTTC.